The 25 T cell receptor beta chains below come from one sample, sequenced in a study of T cell changes during pregnancy in multiple sclerosis. Only in-frame clones appear in the TCRdb table, and some are missing; sequencing was by immunoSEQ multiplex PCR. The profile covers 49,000 or so clones, with 85% to 95% appearing a single time and 0.3% to 0.4% taken by the ten largest. This specimen was CD4+ T cells from peripheral blood mononuclear cells, taken in the second trimester of pregnancy. The receptors here all came from a female donor in good health, enrolled as a control in a pregnancy study.

This clone was counted a single time. The rearrangement links TRBV5-4 to TRBJ2-7; 8 positions agree with TRBD1. The V and J ends lost 5 bases and 4 bases, in that order; junction bases with no gene match: 5. This CDR3 has 13 amino acids. Germline V gene data show CDR1 as SGHNT and CDR2 as YYREEE (reference sequence). CDR3 in DNA: TGTGCCAGCAGTCGGACAGGGACTTACGAGCAGTACTTC. Its protein product is CASSRTGTYEQYF.

The J gene is TRBJ1-1, the V gene TRBV4-3; 7 bases map to TRBD1. Germline CDR1 and CDR2: LGHNA and YSLEER. The ends lost 6 bases at V and 2 bases at J; junction bases unmatched: 6. This CDR3 contains 14 residues. In DNA, the CDR3 is TGCGCCAGCAGTAGGGGACAGACCAACACTGAAGCTTTCTTT. This encodes CASSRGQTNTEAFF.

This clone was observed a handful of times. This sequence joins TRBV7-9 and TRBJ1-6; 10 bases map to TRBD1. This CDR3 is built from 15 residues. V lost 5 bases, J lost 6 bases, and 4 bases stayed unmatched. The germline V gene has CDR1 SEHNR and CDR2 FQNEAQ (reference sequence). As DNA, the CDR3 is TGTGCCAGCAGCGAAGGGACAGGGGTTAATTCACCCCTCCACTTT. Amino acid sequence: CASSEGTGVNSPLHF.

The table lists this clone with a count of one. J is TRBJ2-5 and V is TRBV11-2; 7 bases are shared with TRBD2. With 1 base clipped from V and 0 bases from J, the junction kept 8 bases outside the gene matches. Germline CDR1 SGHAT, CDR2 FQNNGV. The CDR3 has 17 amino acids. The CDR3 nucleotides read TGTGCCAGCAGCTTAGGGAGGACTAGAGGTTACCAAGAGACCCAGTACTTC. Amino acid sequence: CASSLGRTRGYQETQYF.

The chain carries TRBV19 and TRBJ1-1, with TRBD1 matching 9 bases. J was trimmed by 3 bases and V by 10 bases; bases with no gene match: 6. This CDR3 region has 13 residues. Germline V gene lookup returns CDR1 LNHDA and CDR2 SQIVND (reference sequence). The CDR3 reads CATIDRGDTEAFF. The DNA for the CDR3 is TGTGCCACCATTGACAGGGGGGACACTGAAGCTTTCTTT.

The V gene is TRBV19, the J gene TRBJ1-2; the D is unclear. The CDR3 contains 15 residues. Trimming cost V 3 bases and J 2 bases, with 13 bases left between them. Per germline, CDR1 LNHDA and CDR2 SQIVND (reference sequence). The CDR3 loop is CASSIKEGWNYGYTF. Written as DNA, the CDR3 is TGTGCCAGTAGTATCAAAGAGGGTTGGAACTATGGCTACACCTTC.

As DNA, the CDR3 is TGTGCCAGCAGCGTCTCGGGGGGCGCAAGCTGGGCTTTCTTT. The encoded protein is CASSVSGGASWAFF. The chain joins TRBV9 to TRBJ1-1; perhaps TRBD1 as D (6 bases). CDR1 SGDLS and CDR2 YYNGEE come from the germline V gene. This CDR3 is 14 amino acids long. V was trimmed by 2 bases and J by 11 bases, leaving 19 bases between them.

This clone showed up just once. V and J are TRBV4-3 and TRBJ1-5; no definite D call. The CDR3 is 13 residues long. Trimming shortened V by 1 base and J by 7 bases, and 8 bases separated the two germline ends. Germline values: CDR1 LGHNA, CDR2 YSLEER. In DNA form, the CDR3 reads TGCGCCAGCAGCCAAGGAAGGGAGCAGCCCCAGCATTTT. Amino acid sequence: CASSQGREQPQHF.

This clone was seen just once. CDR3 nucleotide sequence: TGCGCCAGCAGCCTATCCAACTATGGCTACACCTTC. It translates to CASSLSNYGYTF. The chain joins TRBV5-1 to TRBJ1-2; D is uncertain. The CDR3 loop spans 12 amino acids. The germline V and J ends were trimmed by 4 bases and 2 bases, with 6 bases remaining between them. Germline CDR1 and CDR2: SGHRS and YFSETQ.

The rearrangement joins TRBV7-2 to TRBJ2-3, with 9 bases matching TRBD2. Losses at the gene ends were 4 bases for V and 3 bases for J; bases not matched to a gene: 8. CDR1 and CDR2 (germline): SGHTA, FQGNSA. The CDR3 has 16 residues. The CDR3 here is CASSYHSGGWTDTQYF. The CDR3 nucleotides read TGTGCCAGCAGCTACCATAGCGGGGGATGGACAGATACGCAGTATTTT.

V and J are TRBV30 and TRBJ1-2; D unresolved. V was trimmed by 5 bases and J by 0 bases, leaving 10 bases between them. In germline, CDR1 is GTSNPN, CDR2 SVGIG (reference sequence). The CDR3 is made up of 13 amino acids. The CDR3 DNA sequence: TGTGCCTGGTCCTCGCGGGCTAACTATGGCTACACCTTC. As protein: CAWSSRANYGYTF. The variable domain in full, completed from reference TRBV30 and TRBJ1-2, reads SQTIHQWPATLVQPVGSPLSLECTVEGTSNPNLYWYRQAAGRGLQLLFYSVGIGQISSEVPQNLSASRPQDRQFILSSKKLLLSDSGFYLCAWSSRANYGYTFGSGTRLTVV.

V and J are TRBV7-9 and TRBJ1-1; 7 nucleotides align to TRBD1. The CDR3 sequence is 14 residues long. V was pared by 5 bases and J by 7 bases, with 10 bases of the junction left unmatched. The germline V gene encodes CDR1 SEHNR and CDR2 FQNEAQ (reference sequence). The CDR3 sequence: CASSVGQDLNEAFF. CDR3 DNA sequence: TGTGCCAGCAGCGTCGGACAGGACTTAAATGAAGCTTTCTTT. The entire variable domain, with the rest obtained from reference TRBV7-9 and TRBJ1-1, is as follows: DTGVSQNPRHKITKRGQNVTFRCDPISEHNRLYWYRQTLGQGPEFLTYFQNEAQLEKSRLLSDRFSAERPKGSFSTLEIQRTEQGDSAMYLCASSVGQDLNEAFFGQGTRLTVV.

The chain combines TRBV10-1 with TRBJ2-3; 9 bases align to TRBD2. The V and J ends lost 3 bases and 4 bases, in that order; junction bases with no gene match: 11. CDR1 is WNHNN and CDR2 is SYGVQD in the germline V gene (reference sequence). The CDR3 runs to 17 residues. This CDR3 reads CASSDPKAGGIPDTQYF. The DNA of the CDR3 is TGCGCCAGCAGTGACCCTAAGGCGGGGGGGATCCCAGATACGCAGTATTTT.

The V call is TRBV30, the J call TRBJ1-6; D uncertain. The CDR3 contains 13 residues. With 3 bases removed from V and 8 bases from J, the gap between germline ends came to 11 bases. Germline V gives CDR1 GTSNPN, CDR2 SVGIG (reference sequence). The CDR3 is CAWRGDRDSPLHF. CDR3 sequence (DNA): TGTGCCTGGAGGGGAGACCGAGATTCACCCCTCCACTTT.

This clone turned up a few times. This chain uses TRBV14 with TRBJ1-6, with D perhaps matching TRBD1 (5 bases). The V end was cut by 4 bases, the J end by 7 bases, with 17 bases between. CDR1 and CDR2 from the germline V gene are SGHDN and FVKESK. This CDR3 contains 16 residues. In DNA form, the CDR3 reads TGTGCCAGCAGCCTCAGACAGTTCCTGGGGAATTCACCCCTCCACTTT. It translates to CASSLRQFLGNSPLHF.

This clone was seen only once. The rearrangement links TRBV5-1 to TRBJ1-4, with D unclear. Trimming shortened V by 3 bases and J by 0 bases, and 9 bases separated the two germline ends. Germline-derived CDR1 and CDR2 are SGHRS and YFSETQ. The CDR3 runs 15 residues. This CDR3 is CASSSPGTTNEKLFF. In nucleotides, the CDR3 is TGCGCCAGCAGCTCCCCCGGGACAACTAATGAAAAACTGTTTTTT. Based on the CDR3 plus reference TRBV5-1 and TRBJ1-4, the full variable domain is KAGVTQTPRYLIKTRGQQVTLSCSPISGHRSVSWYQQTPGQGLQFLFEYFSETQRNKGNFPGRFSGRQFSNSRSEMNVSTLELGDSALYLCASSSPGTTNEKLFFGSGTQLSVL.

The chain is built from TRBV5-1 and TRBJ1-1; 8 positions match TRBD1. Losses at the gene ends were 6 bases for V and 6 bases for J; bases not matched to a gene: 10. The germline CDR1 and CDR2 sequences are SGHRS and YFSETQ. The CDR3 is made up of 14 amino acids. The CDR3 DNA follows: TGCGCCAGCAACAACCCAGGGGGCACCGCTGAAGCTTTCTTT. Translation: CASNNPGGTAEAFF.

This clone was observed a few times. The gene calls are TRBV19 and TRBJ1-6; D possibly corresponds to TRBD1 (6 bases). This CDR3 contains 15 residues. Germline CDR1 LNHDA, CDR2 SQIVND (reference sequence). Trimming left V 1 base short and J 7 bases short, with 11 bases between. The CDR3 nucleotides read TGTGCCAGTAGTATAGCGACAGGAGGAAATTCACCCCTCCACTTT. This translates into CASSIATGGNSPLHF.

As DNA, the CDR3 is TGTGCCAGCAGTTTAACCAGCGACAACGTCCTGACTTTC. Translated: CASSLTSDNVLTF. The chain uses TRBV27 and TRBJ2-6; the D is unclear. Trimming pared 2 bases from V and 9 bases from J, leaving 8 bases between. The V gene's germline CDR1 is MNHEY and CDR2 SMNVEV (reference sequence). This CDR3 has 13 residues.

The CDR3 is CASSEQTDTEAFF. The CDR3 DNA follows: TGTGCCAGCAGTGAACAGACGGACACTGAAGCTTTCTTT. The chain couples TRBV6-4 to TRBJ1-1; D is uncertain. V was cut by 3 bases and J by 3 bases, with 8 bases left in between. The CDR3 sequence is 13 residues long. From germline, CDR1 is MRHNA and CDR2 SNTAGT.

This chain joins TRBV7-2 and TRBJ1-5; D is perhaps TRBD1 (6 bases). The CDR3 covers 15 residues. Germline V CDR1 and CDR2: SGHTA, FQGNSA. With 4 bases removed from V and 7 bases from J, the gap between germline ends came to 17 bases. For the CDR3, the DNA is TGTGCCAGCAGCTCGAGGGGGGGTTGGGAGCAGCCCCAGCATTTT. Its protein is CASSSRGGWEQPQHF.

The V gene is TRBV11-2, the J gene TRBJ1-2; D ambiguous. The CDR3 runs 13 residues. The V gene lost 0 bases and the J gene lost 8 bases, with 10 bases spanning the gap. Germline V gene lookup returns CDR1 SGHAT and CDR2 FQNNGV. The CDR3 DNA sequence: TGTGCCAGCAGCTTAGAAATCACGAGGGGCTACACCTTC. This gives the protein CASSLEITRGYTF.

The chain combines TRBV2 with TRBJ1-2; TRBD1 is a possible D gene (6 bases). Germline CDR1 reads SNHLY; CDR2 reads FYNNEI. V dropped 5 bases and J dropped 4 bases, with 14 bases sitting between them. The CDR3 has 14 residues. The CDR3, as DNA: TGTGCCAGCAGTTTCGACGGGACACCCTATGGCTACACCTTC. It is translated as CASSFDGTPYGYTF.

The chain carries TRBV13 and TRBJ2-1; 15 bases match TRBD2. CDR1 is PRHDT, CDR2 FYEKMQ, per germline (reference sequence). V lost 4 bases and J lost 4; bases outside the gene matches: 14. The CDR3 contains 20 residues. CDR3 in amino acids: CASSSRKSGLAGGYYNEQFF. In nucleotides, the CDR3 is TGTGCCAGCAGCTCTCGAAAATCGGGACTAGCGGGGGGATATTACAATGAGCAGTTCTTC. The entire variable domain, with the rest obtained from reference TRBV13 and TRBJ2-1, is as follows: AAGVIQSPRHLIKEKRETATLKCYPIPRHDTVYWYQQGPGQDPQFLISFYEKMQSDKGSIPDRFSAQQFSDYHSELNMSSLELGDSALYFCASSSRKSGLAGGYYNEQFFGPGTRLTVL.

The chain uses TRBV12-1 and TRBJ1-6. TRBV12-1 is classified as a pseudogene. This CDR3 is built from 16 residues. CDR3 sequence (DNA): TGTGCCAGCAGCAACCTGGGGGGGGGAATCCATTCACCCCTCCACTTT. This sequence encodes CASSNLGGGIHSPLHF.